Listed below are T cell receptor beta chains from one sample, sequenced in a study of shared clonotypes between healthy human individuals. The assay was immunoSEQ multiplex PCR, and TCRdb's table has in-frame clones only and misses some. The sample lists approximately 810,000 clones; more than 85% were seen once. The sample consisted of naive CD8+ T cells sorted from blood. The receptors originated from a man aged 25 to 40 in good health. Each CDR3 is given with its conserved first and last residue. D genes are given only for firm matches. Part of the rows lack a size; the others show once, few, many or a class for expanded clones.

NA	TRBD2	TRBV5-1	TRBJ2-4	CASSPGEGLNIQYF	TGCGCCAGCAGCCCGGGGGAGGGGCTGAACATTCAGTACTTC
NA	NA	TRBV6-6	TRBJ2-2	CASSRGRAHGELFF	TGTGCCAGCAGTAGGGGGAGGGCCCACGGGGAGCTGTTTTTT
NA	NA	TRBV29-1	TRBJ2-4	CSVSVPKNIQYF	TGCAGCGTGAGTGTCCCCAAAAACATTCAGTACTTC
NA	TRBD1	TRBV12-5	TRBJ1-5	CASGFVSIDRGRQLGNQPQHF	TGTGCTAGTGGTTTCGTCTCCATTGACAGGGGCCGCCAATTAGGCAATCAGCCCCAGCATTTT
NA	NA	TRBV7-2	TRBJ1-1	CASSPAEVLEAFF	TGTGCCAGCAGCCCGGCGGAAGTTCTTGAAGCTTTCTTT
NA	NA	TRBV2	TRBJ2-1	CANPGTRYPDEQFF	TGTGCCAATCCCGGGACTCGGTACCCCGATGAGCAGTTCTTC
NA	NA	TRBV9	TRBJ1-1	CASSPRGGSGTEAFF	TGTGCCAGCAGCCCTCGGGGAGGCTCGGGCACTGAAGCTTTCTTT
NA	NA	TRBV5-1	TRBJ2-1	CASSLRDQGGNEQFF	TGCGCCAGCAGCTTGCGGGACCAAGGTGGGAATGAGCAGTTCTTC
NA	TRBD1	TRBV28	TRBJ2-7	CASSLTRTGPSSYEQYF	TGTGCCAGCAGTTTAACGAGGACAGGCCCCTCATCCTACGAGCAGTACTTC
NA	TRBD2	TRBV5-1	TRBJ2-1	CASSIGLAGVNEQFF	TGCGCCAGCAGCATAGGACTAGCGGGAGTCAATGAGCAGTTCTTC
once	NA	TRBV14	TRBJ2-7	CASSRRRTPNEQYF	TGTGCCAGCAGCCGACGGAGAACGCCTAACGAGCAGTACTTC
NA	NA	TRBV6-5	TRBJ2-7	CASSSSSVTPPDEQYF	TGTGCCAGCAGTTCATCGTCCGTGACACCCCCCGACGAGCAGTACTTC
once	TRBD1	TRBV19	TRBJ2-7	CASSIALDRGREQYF	TGTGCCAGTAGTATCGCCCTTGACAGGGGACGCGAGCAGTACTTC
NA	NA	TRBV13	TRBJ2-5	CASSQTRKTQYF	TGTGCCAGCAGCCAAACTCGCAAGACCCAGTACTTC
NA	NA	TRBV6-1	TRBJ2-5	CASSEDYWGSDRETQYF	TGTGCCAGCAGTGAAGATTACTGGGGCTCCGACCGGGAGACCCAGTACTTC
NA	NA	TRBV6-6	TRBJ2-1	CASRLNNEQFF	TGTGCCAGCAGACTAAACAATGAGCAGTTCTTC
NA	NA	TRBV7-2	TRBJ2-1	CASSGPGSYLNEQFF	TGTGCCAGCAGCGGACCGGGATCCTACCTCAATGAGCAGTTCTTC
NA	NA	TRBV6-6	TRBJ1-2	CASSYAGTDYGYTF	TGTGCCAGCAGTTATGCCGGGACGGACTATGGCTACACCTTC
NA	NA	TRBV4-1	TRBJ2-7	CASGSRVGLDEQYF	TGCGCCAGCGGGTCGAGGGTGGGACTCGACGAGCAGTACTTC
NA	TRBD2	TRBV7-9	TRBJ2-7	CASSLPSGRNAVNEQYF	TGTGCCAGCAGCTTACCTAGCGGGAGGAACGCGGTAAACGAGCAGTACTTC
NA	NA	TRBV15	TRBJ2-7	CATSRGGEQYF	TGTGCCACCAGCAGAGGAGGAGAGCAGTACTTC
NA	NA	TRBV11-2	TRBJ2-7	CASSSPDTVYEQYF	TGTGCCAGCAGCTCCCCGGACACTGTCTACGAGCAGTACTTC